This T cell receptor (beta chain) emerged from a study of cytomegalovirus exposure and HLA in healthy donors. Turning to the study itself: Within an early data release were about 85 million unique TCRs drawn from HLA-typed donors. Findings and caveats of the study: The authors later linked a missense DCLRE1C variant to TCR beta V- and J-gene trimming.

The PCR contained 60 Vbeta and 13 Jbeta primers. The repertoire was sequenced with immunoSEQ multiplex PCR; TCRdb's copy has only in-frame clones and lacks some. The data contain approximately 86,000 clones, around 75% of them singletons. This CDR3 has 15 residues. Trimming took off 3 bases at V and 2 bases at J, with 10 bases between the two ends. The germline CDR1 and CDR2 sequences are SEHNR and FQNEAQ (reference sequence). Worth noting for this clone: What it binds is not known.

This sequence was found in a man aged 35 to 55 in good health and CMV-seronegative. This chain uses TRBV7-9 with TRBJ2-2; D is undetermined. Sequenced material: PBMCs. CDR3 sequence reads: CASSFGQVNTGELFF. CDR3 coding DNA: TGTGCCAGCAGCTTCGGCCAGGTCAACACCGGGGAGCTGTTTTTT.